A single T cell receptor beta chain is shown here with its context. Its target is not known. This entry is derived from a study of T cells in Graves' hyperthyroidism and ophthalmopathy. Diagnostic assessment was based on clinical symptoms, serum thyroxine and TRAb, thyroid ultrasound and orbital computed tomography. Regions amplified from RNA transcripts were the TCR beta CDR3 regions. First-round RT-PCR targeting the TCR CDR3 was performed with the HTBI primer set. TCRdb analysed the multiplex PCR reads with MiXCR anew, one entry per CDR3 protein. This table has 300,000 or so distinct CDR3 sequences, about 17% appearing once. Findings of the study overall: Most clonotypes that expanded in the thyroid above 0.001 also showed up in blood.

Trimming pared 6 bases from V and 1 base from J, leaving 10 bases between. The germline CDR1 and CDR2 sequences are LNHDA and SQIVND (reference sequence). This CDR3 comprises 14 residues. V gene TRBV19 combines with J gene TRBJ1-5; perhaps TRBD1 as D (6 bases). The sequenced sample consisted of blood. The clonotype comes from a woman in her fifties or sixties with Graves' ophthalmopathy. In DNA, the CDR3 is TGTGCCAGTAGGCAGAGGGGGAGCAATCAGCCCCAGCATTTT. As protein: CASRQRGSNQPQHF.